This record concerns one TCR beta chain sequence. Its antigen is not known. Using its own MiXCR run on the RT-PCR reads, TCRdb lists one record per CDR3 protein. This sample has around 480,000 distinct CDR3 sequences, with approximately 15% found just once. This entry is derived from a study of response to subunit inactivated influenza vaccine. CDR3 length: 14 residues. Germline assignment: CDR1 SGHTA and CDR2 FQGNSA. With 8 bases clipped from V and 2 bases from J, the junction kept 3 bases outside the gene matches. General study points: Few additional T cells are recruited per seasonal influenza vaccination, authors suggested.

The rearrangement joins TRBV7-2 to TRBJ2-1, with TRBD1 matching over 10 bases. The sample was CD4+ T cells sorted from PBMCs, taken roughly 24 months after vaccination. The source of this sequence is a man in his fifties or sixties who received an inactivated influenza vaccine. The DNA for the CDR3 is TGTGCCAGCGGCGGGACAGGGGCCTACAATGAGCAGTTCTTC. This sequence encodes CASGGTGAYNEQFF. The whole variable domain, remainder taken from reference TRBV7-2 and TRBJ2-1, is GAGVSQSPSNKVTEKGKDVELRCDPISGHTALYWYRQSLGQGLEFLIYFQGNSAPDKSGLPSDRFSAERTGGSVSTLTIQRTQQEDSAVYLCASGGTGAYNEQFFGPGTRLTVL.